One and the same sample provided the 14 T cell receptor beta chains below, sequenced in a study of T cell repertoires in cytomegalovirus infection. One entry per CDR3 protein results from TCRdb running MiXCR on the reads. Here the sample spans around 170,000 distinct CDR3 sequences, around an eighth being singletons. The sample comprised PBMCs. The origin of the receptors is a human donor in good health (CMV status not recorded). Some clones in this sample may be carry-over from other donors' samples.

The chain is built from TRBV6-2 or TRBV6-3 and TRBJ1-5; D might be TRBD1 (6 bases). The CDR3 has 16 residues. CDR1 and CDR2 from the germline V gene are MNHEY and SVGEGT. V dropped 6 bases and J dropped 0 bases, with 15 bases sitting between them. As DNA, the CDR3 is TGTGCCAGCAGCCAACCGGACAGCTATAGCAATCAGCCCCAGCATTTT. Amino acids: CASSQPDSYSNQPQHF.

This clonotype was found a few times. The chain is built from TRBV29-1 and TRBJ1-1, with D perhaps TRBD1 (5 bases). Trimming pared 0 bases from V and 0 bases from J, leaving 11 bases between. The CDR3 contains 15 residues. Germline V gene data show CDR1 as SQVTM and CDR2 as ANQGSEA. DNA of the CDR3: TGCAGCGTTGAAGAAGGAGGACATATGAACACTGAAGCTTTCTTT. This codes for CSVEEGGHMNTEAFF.

This rearrangement joins TRBV12-3 or TRBV12-4 to TRBJ1-5; D is ambiguous. V shed 3 bases and J shed 2 bases, with 8 bases lying between them. CDR3 length: 14 residues. The CDR3 region is CASSFGVGNQPQHF. The CDR3 DNA sequence: TGTGCCAGCAGTTTTGGGGTCGGCAATCAGCCCCAGCATTTT.

This clonotype was counted at least ten times. The V and J genes are TRBV12-3 or TRBV12-4 and TRBJ2-3; no reliable D call. V lost 2 bases to trimming and J lost 6 bases, with 9 bases between them. This CDR3 is built from 13 residues. For the CDR3, the DNA is TGTGCCAGCAGTTTACTCCCCTCGGATACGCAGTATTTT. As protein: CASSLLPSDTQYF.

Details on this clonotype: One end of the junction fails to match germline, which may point to a read error. The CDR3 DNA reads as TGTGCCAGCACTAAAGCTTTCTTT. Translation gives CASTKAFF. The chain uses TRBV2 and TRBJ1-1; D is unresolved. This CDR3 has 8 amino acids. Germline values: CDR1 SNHLY, CDR2 FYNNEI.

This clonotype was detected only a few times. J is TRBJ2-1 and V is TRBV7-8; 12 positions match TRBD2. Trimming took 2 bases from V and 6 from J; bases not matched to a gene: 2. The length of the CDR3 is 15 residues. Germline CDR1 is SGHVS and CDR2 is FQNEAQ. CDR3 residues: CASSLRTSGANEQFF. The CDR3 DNA is TGTGCCAGCAGCTTACGGACTAGCGGGGCCAATGAGCAGTTCTTC.

This clonotype was counted at least ten times. The rearrangement joins TRBV10-3 to TRBJ2-2, with a possible D match to TRBD2 (6 bases). CDR1 is ENHRY, CDR2 SYGVKD, per germline. This CDR3 contains 18 residues. Trimming pared 7 bases from V and 0 bases from J, leaving 21 bases between. The CDR3 DNA reads TGTGCCATCAAGGAGGGGCGGGGTGCCAATACGAACACCGGGGAGCTGTTTTTT. This sequence encodes CAIKEGRGANTNTGELFF.

V usage is TRBV6-6 and J usage is TRBJ2-5; D is perhaps TRBD2 (7 bases). Germline-derived CDR1 and CDR2 are MNHNY and SVGAGI (reference sequence). The CDR3 length is 9 residues. The CDR3 coding sequence is TGTGGGGGGGGGGCTACCCAGTACTTC. It codes for CGGGATQYF.

This clonotype was detected ten times or more. CDR3 protein: CASSPGSSYNEQFF. CDR3 DNA sequence: TGTGCCAGCAGTCCGGGTAGCTCCTACAATGAGCAGTTCTTC. This chain connects TRBV28 to TRBJ2-1, with unresolved D. The CDR3 totals 14 residues. The germline V gene encodes CDR1 MDHEN and CDR2 SYDVKM. V was clipped by 5 bases and J by 0 bases, with 8 bases between them.

This clonotype was observed many times. This chain connects TRBV5-4 to TRBJ2-7; D gene uncertain. Trimming left V 4 bases short and J 2 bases short, with 13 bases between. The V gene's germline CDR1 is SGHNT and CDR2 YYREEE (reference sequence). The CDR3 is made up of 14 amino acids. In nucleotides, the CDR3 is TGTGCCAGCAGCACGAAGCAGGATCCCTACGAGCAGTACTTC. Translation: CASSTKQDPYEQYF.

The chain uses TRBV12-3 or TRBV12-4 and TRBJ2-1; TRBD1 aligns across 7 bases. The CDR3 sequence is 14 residues long. V was clipped by 2 bases and J by 5 bases; unmatched bases: 3. In nucleotides, the CDR3 is TGTGCCAGCAGTTTACCACAGGGGAACAATGAGCAGTTCTTC. This codes for CASSLPQGNNEQFF.

This clonotype was detected only a few times. This chain connects TRBV7-9 to TRBJ2-6; 7 bases fit TRBD1. V was pared by 6 bases and J by 12 bases, with 11 bases of the junction left unmatched. Germline loops: CDR1 SEHNR, CDR2 FQNEAQ (reference sequence). There are 14 residues in the CDR3. The CDR3 loop is CASRIPGQTTVLTF. In DNA, the CDR3 is TGTGCCAGCAGGATTCCGGGACAGACCACCGTCCTGACTTTC.

This clonotype was counted ten times or more. The chain is built from TRBV7-3 and TRBJ1-1; a possible D gene is TRBD1 (6 bases). Trimming shortened V by 4 bases and J by 1 base, and 7 bases separated the two germline ends. CDR1 and CDR2 from the germline V gene are SGHTA and FQGTGA. The CDR3 is 13 amino acids. The CDR3 protein is CASSSGQNTEAFF. The CDR3 coding sequence is TGTGCCAGCAGCTCGGGACAGAACACTGAAGCTTTCTTT.

This clonotype was seen many times. J is TRBJ2-7 and V is TRBV5-1, with TRBD1 matching over 9 bases. The CDR3 loop spans 14 amino acids. Germline V gene data show CDR1 as SGHRS and CDR2 as YFSETQ. Unmatched junction bases numbered 8, after V lost 8 bases and J lost 2 bases. The CDR3 reads CASNPGTGTYEQYF. CDR3 DNA sequence: TGCGCCAGTAACCCCGGGACAGGGACCTACGAGCAGTACTTC. The full variable domain, rest sourced from reference TRBV5-1 and TRBJ2-7, is KAGVTQTPRYLIKTRGQQVTLSCSPISGHRSVSWYQQTPGQGLQFLFEYFSETQRNKGNFPGRFSGRQFSNSRSEMNVSTLELGDSALYLCASNPGTGTYEQYFGPGTRLTVT.